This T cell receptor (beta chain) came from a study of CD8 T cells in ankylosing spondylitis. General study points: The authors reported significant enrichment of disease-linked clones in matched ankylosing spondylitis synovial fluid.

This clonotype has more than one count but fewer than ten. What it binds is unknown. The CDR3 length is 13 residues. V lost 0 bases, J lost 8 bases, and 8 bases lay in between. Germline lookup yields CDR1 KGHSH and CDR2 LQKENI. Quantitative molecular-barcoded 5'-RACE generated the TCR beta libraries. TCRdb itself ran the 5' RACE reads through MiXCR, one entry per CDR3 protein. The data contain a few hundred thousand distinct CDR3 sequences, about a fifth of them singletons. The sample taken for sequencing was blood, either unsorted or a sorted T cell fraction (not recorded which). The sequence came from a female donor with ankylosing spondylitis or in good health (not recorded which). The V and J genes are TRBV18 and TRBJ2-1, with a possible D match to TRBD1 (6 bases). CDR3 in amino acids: CASSPPRGHEQFF. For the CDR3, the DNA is TGTGCCAGCTCACCACCCAGGGGCCATGAGCAGTTCTTC.